A single sample is the source of the 30 T cell receptor beta chains below, sequenced in a study of persistence of HIV-infected CD4 T cells. Cells were stimulated nonspecifically with anti-CD3/anti-CD28 magnetic beads. CD4+ T cells upregulating both CD40 ligand and CD69 were sorted as responding cells. The libraries were made with immunoSEQ version 4 in survey mode. Measured with immunoSEQ multiplex PCR; TCRdb has only the in-frame clones, and not every one. Of 43,000 or so clones in the sample, 70% to 90% were seen once. Their target antigens are unknown. Here the sequenced sample was CD4+ T cells sorted from PBMCs after roughly 17-hour stimulation, taken from a patient who received antiretroviral therapy. All receptors come from an adult man with HIV who was CMV-seropositive.

CDR3 DNA sequence: TGTGCCAGCTCACGTGGGGGGCGAGTAGACAATGAGCAGTTCTTC. Encoded protein: CASSRGGRVDNEQFF. The chain recombines TRBV18 with TRBJ2-1, with D perhaps assigned TRBD1 or TRBD2 (6 bases each). Trimming removed 4 bases at V and 5 bases at J, with 15 bases between. The CDR3 has 15 residues. Germline CDR1 is KGHSH and CDR2 is LQKENI.

The chain couples TRBV7-2 to TRBJ1-1, with D perhaps TRBD1 (5 bases). CDR3 length: 14 residues. CDR1 is SGHTA and CDR2 is FQGNSA in the germline V gene. Trimming took 3 bases from V and 7 from J, leaving 15 bases between them. CDR3 protein: CASSFVYGGSEAFF. Here the CDR3 DNA reads TGTGCCAGCAGCTTCGTTTACGGGGGGAGTGAAGCTTTCTTT. Drawing the rest from reference TRBV7-2 and TRBJ1-1, the complete variable domain is GAGVSQSPSNKVTEKGKDVELRCDPISGHTALYWYRQSLGQGLEFLIYFQGNSAPDKSGLPSDRFSAERTGGSVSTLTIQRTQQEDSAVYLCASSFVYGGSEAFFGQGTRLTVV.

The V and J genes are TRBV4-1 and TRBJ1-2, with D perhaps matching TRBD1 (5 bases). CDR3 length: 15 amino acids. Per germline, CDR1 MGHRA and CDR2 YSYEKL. The ends were cut back, 0 bases at V and 3 bases at J, with 11 bases in the middle. CDR3 sequence: CASSQEWGRDYGYTF. The CDR3 nucleotides read TGCGCCAGCAGCCAAGAATGGGGCAGGGACTATGGCTACACCTTC.

The V gene is TRBV5-1, the J gene TRBJ2-3, with 10 nucleotides matching TRBD2. This CDR3 comprises 16 residues. Germline CDR1 reads SGHRS; CDR2 reads YFSETQ. With V trimmed by 4 bases and J by 5 bases, 10 bases remained unmatched. The CDR3 loop is CASSAQRGGQLDTQYF. CDR3 sequence (DNA): TGCGCCAGCAGCGCCCAGCGGGGGGGCCAATTAGATACGCAGTATTTT.

CDR3 nucleotides: TGTGCCTGGATTATCAACTACTATGGCTACACCTTC. Protein product: CAWIINYYGYTF. The chain has TRBV30 and TRBJ1-2, with unresolved D. The germline gives CDR1 GTSNPN, CDR2 SVGIG (reference sequence). Trimming took off 4 bases at V and 3 bases at J, with 9 bases between the two ends. This CDR3 has 12 amino acids.

J is TRBJ2-7 and V is TRBV9; TRBD2 might be the D (5 bases). Germline V lookup: CDR1 SGDLS, CDR2 YYNGEE. The V and J ends lost 0 bases and 2 bases respectively, with 9 bases between them. The CDR3 spans 14 residues. The CDR3 DNA is TGTGCCAGCAGCGTAGTTCCGGGAACCTACGAGCAGTACTTC. It yields the protein CASSVVPGTYEQYF.

With respect to this clone: An end of the junction does not agree with germline; a read error may underlie this. The V call is TRBV6-5, the J call TRBJ1-2; D is possibly TRBD1 (6 bases). CDR3 length: 12 amino acids. The germline V gene encodes CDR1 MNHEY and CDR2 SVGAGI. The DNA for the CDR3 is TGTGCCGGCAGGGGTGCAGGGGTGGGCTACACCTTC. Protein: CAGRGAGVGYTF.

This clone was counted only a few times. V is TRBV3-1 (or the pseudogene TRBV3-2) and J is TRBJ1-3, with D possibly being TRBD1 (5 bases). V gave up 0 bases and J gave up 4 bases, with 13 bases separating them. The V gene's germline CDR1 is LGHDT and CDR2 YNNKEL (reference sequence). There are 16 residues in the CDR3. The CDR3 spells CASSQDLSSGGNTIYF. CDR3 nucleotide sequence: TGTGCCAGCAGCCAAGATCTGTCCTCAGGGGGAAACACCATATATTTT.

The chain is built from TRBV10-2 and TRBJ1-5; D is possibly TRBD1 (5 bases). The ends were cut back, 0 bases at V and 11 bases at J, with 17 bases in the middle. Per the germline V gene, CDR1 is WSHSY and CDR2 is SAAADI. The CDR3 spans 15 residues. The CDR3 spells CASSESGRGHGAQHF. CDR3 DNA sequence: TGCGCCAGCAGTGAGTCGGGACGCGGACATGGAGCCCAGCATTTT.

The chain combines TRBV10-3 with TRBJ1-1; D uncertain. The CDR3 length is 13 residues. Germline-derived CDR1 and CDR2 are ENHRY and SYGVKD. Trimming removed 0 bases from V and 10 bases from J, with 12 bases in between. The CDR3 nucleotides read TGTGCCATCAGTGAGTCAGGGAGCTCTGGAGCTTTCTTT. Encoded protein: CAISESGSSGAFF.

The V and J genes are TRBV29-1 and TRBJ1-1, with D perhaps matching TRBD1 (6 bases). Per the germline V gene, CDR1 is SQVTM and CDR2 is ANQGSEA. Trimming shortened V by 5 bases and J by 0 bases, and 10 bases separated the two germline ends. The CDR3 loop spans 13 amino acids. The CDR3, as DNA: TGCAGCGTTAGGACAGACATGAACACTGAAGCTTTCTTT. This codes for CSVRTDMNTEAFF.

This rearrangement joins TRBV4-1 to TRBJ1-4; TRBD1 might be the D (6 bases). Trimming removed 0 bases from V and 5 bases from J, with 10 bases in between. The CDR3 sequence is 15 residues long. Germline CDR1 reads MGHRA; CDR2 reads YSYEKL. CDR3 loop: CASSQETGHNEKLFF. In nucleotides, the CDR3 is TGCGCCAGCAGCCAAGAGACAGGACACAATGAAAAACTGTTTTTT.

The chain couples TRBV7-9 to TRBJ1-2; no clear D. Trimming left V 4 bases short and J 2 bases short, with 14 bases between. The germline gives CDR1 SEHNR, CDR2 FQNEAQ (reference sequence). The CDR3 spans 15 residues. The chain's CDR3 is CASSSTWGGNYGYTF. In nucleotides, the CDR3 is TGTGCCAGCAGCTCTACGTGGGGAGGGAACTATGGCTACACCTTC.

This clone was detected only once. The chain has TRBV28 and TRBJ2-1; the D is unclear. This CDR3 is 13 amino acids long. CDR1 and CDR2 (germline): MDHEN, SYDVKM. Trimming took 6 bases from V and 5 from J, leaving 11 bases between them. CDR3 sequence reads: CASRVHPNNEQFF. The CDR3 coding sequence is TGTGCCAGCAGGGTCCACCCCAACAATGAGCAGTTCTTC.

V usage is TRBV11-3 and J usage is TRBJ1-2; unclear D gene. Germline loops: CDR1 SGHNT, CDR2 YENEEA. V lost 11 bases, J lost 4 bases, and 14 bases lay in between. CDR3 length: 12 residues. The CDR3 protein is CARPRPSYGYTF. The DNA of the CDR3 is TGTGCCCGGCCGCGTCCTAGCTATGGCTACACCTTC.

In its sample, this clone was seen a few times. The J gene is TRBJ1-2, the V gene TRBV29-1; tentative D call: TRBD1 (5 bases). V shed 5 bases and J shed 5 bases, with 18 bases lying between them. Germline loops: CDR1 SQVTM, CDR2 ANQGSEA. The length of the CDR3 is 14 residues. CDR3 DNA sequence: TGCAGCGTTTCCCCTGGGGGGAGCCGGTATGGCTACACCTTC. This encodes CSVSPGGSRYGYTF.

This clone was detected a few times. The CDR3 spells CASKGQENTEAFF. The CDR3, as DNA: TGCGCCAGCAAAGGACAGGAAAACACTGAAGCTTTCTTT. The rearrangement links TRBV10-1 to TRBJ1-1; TRBD1 aligns across 7 bases. V gave up 7 bases and J gave up 2 bases; unmatched junction bases: 4. Germline V gene sequence: CDR1 WNHNN, CDR2 SYGVQD (reference sequence). The CDR3 covers 13 residues.

This clone was recorded a few times. The CDR3: CASSFSGGSTDTQYF. The CDR3 nucleotides are TGTGCCAGCAGCTTCAGCGGGGGGAGTACAGATACGCAGTATTTT. V is TRBV7-3 and J is TRBJ2-3, with 9 bases that match TRBD2. CDR3 length equals 15 residues. V trimming: 3 bases; J trimming: 3 bases; junction bases outside the gene matches: 4. The germline CDR1 and CDR2 sequences are SGHTA and FQGTGA. Complete variable domain (other parts from reference TRBV7-3 and TRBJ2-3): GAGVSQTPSNKVTEKGKYVELRCDPISGHTALYWYRQSLGQGPEFLIYFQGTGAADDSGLPNDRFFAVRPEGSVSTLKIQRTERGDSAVYLCASSFSGGSTDTQYFGPGTRLTVL.

J is TRBJ2-2 and V is TRBV2, with D perhaps TRBD1 (5 bases). The CDR3 totals 13 residues. Germline loops: CDR1 SNHLY, CDR2 FYNNEI. Between the trimmed V and J ends, which lost 6 bases and 5 bases, there was a span of 10 bases. CDR3 DNA: TGTGCCAGCAGCCTCAGGGAAACCGGGGAGCTGTTTTTT. As protein: CASSLRETGELFF.

The chain has TRBV18 and TRBJ1-5; weak D call: TRBD1 (6 bases). V gave up 5 bases and J gave up 7 bases, with 12 bases separating them. Germline V gene data show CDR1 as KGHSH and CDR2 as LQKENI. The CDR3 runs to 13 residues. Here the CDR3 DNA reads TGTGCCAGCTCAGAGGGGGGAAAACAGCCCCAGCATTTT. Translating it yields CASSEGGKQPQHF.

The chain carries TRBV19 and TRBJ1-2; a weak D match, TRBD1 (5 bases). Trimming took 1 base from V and 7 from J, leaving 10 bases between them. The length of the CDR3 is 13 residues. Germline V gives CDR1 LNHDA, CDR2 SQIVND (reference sequence). CDR3 sequence reads: CASSIGDFSGYTF. The CDR3 DNA is TGTGCCAGTAGTATAGGGGACTTCAGTGGCTACACCTTC.

This chain links TRBV7-2 with TRBJ1-2; TRBD1 matches 7 bases. The V and J ends lost 5 bases and 2 bases, in that order; junction bases with no gene match: 5. The CDR3 is made up of 14 amino acids. Germline CDR1 and CDR2: SGHTA and FQGNSA. CDR3: CASSPKTGNYGYTF. DNA for the CDR3: TGTGCCAGCAGCCCCAAGACAGGGAACTATGGCTACACCTTC.

The chain employs TRBV27 and TRBJ2-7; 9 nucleotides line up with TRBD2. Germline V gene sequence: CDR1 MNHEY, CDR2 SMNVEV (reference sequence). The CDR3 sequence is 16 residues long. V gave up 6 bases and J gave up 0 bases; unmatched junction bases: 9. The DNA of the CDR3 is TGTGCCAGCAGACGCGGTCTAGCGGGGAGCTCCTACGAGCAGTACTTC. This sequence encodes CASRRGLAGSSYEQYF.

The chain recombines TRBV30 with TRBJ2-1, with TRBD1 matching 10 bases. J was trimmed by 9 bases and V by 3 bases; bases with no gene match: 11. Germline V gene sequence: CDR1 GTSNPN, CDR2 SVGIG (reference sequence). This CDR3 comprises 15 residues. In DNA form, the CDR3 reads TGTGCCTGGAGCCCCGGACAGGGGGGGCCAGGTGAGCAGTTCTTC. Translating gives CAWSPGQGGPGEQFF.

The rearrangement links TRBV29-1 to TRBJ2-7; D perhaps matches TRBD2 (5 bases). The V and J ends lost 4 bases and 2 bases respectively, with 9 bases between them. This CDR3 is 12 amino acids long. Germline V CDR1 and CDR2: SQVTM, ANQGSEA. DNA of the CDR3: TGCAGCGTTGTAACGGAGGCCTACGAGCAGTACTTC. Amino acids: CSVVTEAYEQYF.

The chain has TRBV18 and TRBJ1-4; the match to TRBD1 covers 7 bases. The CDR3 spans 15 residues. Germline CDR1 is KGHSH and CDR2 is LQKENI. Trimming took 3 bases from V and 0 from J; bases not matched to a gene: 1. The CDR3 spells CASSPGQTTNEKLFF. In DNA form, the CDR3 reads TGTGCCAGCTCACCGGGACAGACAACTAATGAAAAACTGTTTTTT. Full variable domain (outside the CDR3, taken from reference TRBV18 and TRBJ1-4): NAGVMQNPRHLVRRRGQEARLRCSPMKGHSHVYWYRQLPEEGLKFMVYLQKENIIDESGMPKERFSAEFPKEGPSILRIQQVVRGDSAAYFCASSPGQTTNEKLFFGSGTQLSVL.

The genes are TRBV11-1 and TRBJ2-7; a weak D match, TRBD1 (7 bases). The CDR3 is made up of 14 amino acids. Germline V gene lookup returns CDR1 SGHAT and CDR2 FQDESV (reference sequence). V was clipped by 0 bases and J by 4 bases, with 10 bases between them. The CDR3 DNA follows: TGTGCCAGCAGCTTAGCGGCAGGGGGGTACGAGCAGTACTTC. This translates into CASSLAAGGYEQYF. The variable domain in full, with the rest retrieved from reference TRBV11-1 and TRBJ2-7, is EAEVAQSPRYKITEKSQAVAFWCDPISGHATLYWYRQILGQGPELLVQFQDESVVDDSQLPKDRFSAERLKGVDSTLKIQPAELGDSAMYLCASSLAAGGYEQYFGPGTRLTVT.

The V call is TRBV5-4, the J call TRBJ1-2, with D possibly being TRBD1 (6 bases). Trimming took off 1 base at V and 7 bases at J, with 11 bases between the two ends. Per the germline V gene, CDR1 is SGHNT and CDR2 is YYREEE (reference sequence). The CDR3 spans 13 residues. The CDR3 coding sequence is TGTGCCAGCAGCTTGAACCGGGGGCTTGGCTACACCTTC. It encodes CASSLNRGLGYTF.

The J gene is TRBJ2-3, the V gene TRBV5-1; no firm D call. Germline V gene sequence: CDR1 SGHRS, CDR2 YFSETQ. The germline V and J ends were trimmed by 5 bases and 4 bases, with 14 bases remaining between them. CDR3 length equals 14 residues. CDR3 in DNA: TGCGCCAGCAGACGTCAACCTGGGGCAGATACGCAGTATTTT. Its protein is CASRRQPGADTQYF. Using reference TRBV5-1 and TRBJ2-3 for the parts outside the CDR3, the full variable domain is KAGVTQTPRYLIKTRGQQVTLSCSPISGHRSVSWYQQTPGQGLQFLFEYFSETQRNKGNFPGRFSGRQFSNSRSEMNVSTLELGDSALYLCASRRQPGADTQYFGPGTRLTVL.

The V gene is TRBV24-1, the J gene TRBJ1-2; D not resolved. The germline V gene encodes CDR1 KGHDR and CDR2 SFDVKD. This CDR3 is built from 16 residues. Trimming removed 3 bases from V and 0 bases from J, with 13 bases in between. The CDR3 coding sequence is TGTGCCACCAGTGATCCCAGAGTTACCGCTAACTATGGCTACACCTTC. It codes for CATSDPRVTANYGYTF.